This T cell receptor (beta chain) stems from a study of T cell repertoires in cytomegalovirus infection. At the level of the study: Well-studied HLA-B-restricted CMV epitopes were used in the study alongside recently identified HLA-C-restricted ones. The public TCR beta signatures pointed to both CMV infection and matching HLA type.

Overall study findings and caveats: Cumulative public TCR beta family frequency identified CMV carriers with the relevant HLA. HLA-C-restricted CMV clonotypes gave the most frequent clonotype in two of eight donors.

The table lists this clonotype with many counts. What it binds is unknown. TCRdb redid the calling of the reads with MiXCR, one entry per CDR3 protein. The sample carries about 130,000 distinct CDR3 sequences, around 32% recorded once. From germline, CDR1 is SEHNR and CDR2 FQNEAQ (reference sequence). This CDR3 spans 16 amino acids. The J segment lost 1 base and the V segment lost 7 bases, leaving 9 bases of the junction unmatched. V is TRBV7-9 and J is TRBJ2-1, with 8 bases matching TRBD2. This receptor was taken from a human donor in good health (CMV status not recorded). Some clones in this sample may be carry-over from other donors' samples. The sample here was CD8+ T cells from cultured PBMCs, taken from culture after CMV antigen stimulation. CDR3 DNA sequence: TGTGCCAGCACCAAACGGGGGGGTAGGTCCTACAATGAGCAGTTCTTC. Its protein is CASTKRGGRSYNEQFF.